What follows describes a single TCR beta chain. Measured with immunoSEQ multiplex PCR; TCRdb has only the in-frame clones, and not every one. The data hold some 230,000 clones, with about 85% observed a single time. Trimming removed 3 bases at V and 4 bases at J, with 7 bases between. The CDR3 totals 13 residues. The sample originates from a study of blood T cell repertoires in COVID-19. Source material: peripheral blood. This clonotype was obtained from a man aged 50 or older who had recovered from COVID-19. V usage is TRBV12-3 or TRBV12-4 and J usage is TRBJ2-1; D perhaps matches TRBD1 (6 bases). The CDR3 protein is CASSLGAYNEQFF. The CDR3 bases are TGTGCCAGCAGTTTGGGGGCTTACAATGAGCAGTTCTTC.